This T cell receptor beta chain was profiled in a study of post-analysis software for immune sequencing data. Overall study findings and caveats: Comparison of patients with controls showed five TRBV segments more frequent in patients, TRBV5-6, TRBV5-1 and TRBV20-1 among them.

Per germline, CDR1 SGHTA and CDR2 FQGNSA. This CDR3 has 19 residues. With 2 bases clipped from V and 0 bases from J, the junction kept 14 bases outside the gene matches. TCR beta libraries were prepared from cDNA with unique molecular identifiers. TCRdb re-analysed the PCR reads in MiXCR, keeping a single row per CDR3 protein. The sample shows around 440,000 distinct CDR3 sequences, roughly 45% of them seen only once. About this clonotype itself: What it binds is unknown.

Sequenced sample: blood. The chain recombines TRBV7-2 with TRBJ2-3, with TRBD2 matching 7 bases. This clonotype was sampled from a girl aged 5-17 years with multiple sclerosis. The CDR3 DNA reads as TGTGCCAGCAGCTTAAGAGGGTGGACCGGAGCGGGGAGCACAGATACGCAGTATTTT. It yields the protein CASSLRGWTGAGSTDTQYF.